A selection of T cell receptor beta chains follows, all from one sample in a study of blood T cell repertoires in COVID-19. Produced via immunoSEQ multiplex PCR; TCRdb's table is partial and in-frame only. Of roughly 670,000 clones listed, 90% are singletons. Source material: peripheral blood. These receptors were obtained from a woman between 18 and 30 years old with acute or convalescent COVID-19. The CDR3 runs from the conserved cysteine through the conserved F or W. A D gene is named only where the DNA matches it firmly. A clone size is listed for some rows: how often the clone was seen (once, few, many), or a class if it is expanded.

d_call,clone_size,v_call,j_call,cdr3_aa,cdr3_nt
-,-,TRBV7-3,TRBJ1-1,CASSLAQGKNTEAFF,TGTGCCAGCAGCTTAGCGCAGGGAAAGAACACTGAAGCTTTCTTT
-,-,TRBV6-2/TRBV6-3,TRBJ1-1,CASSWGENTEAFF,TGTGCCAGCAGTTGGGGCGAGAACACTGAAGCTTTCTTT
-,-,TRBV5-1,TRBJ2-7,CASSSILSPTYEQYF,TGCGCCAGCAGCTCTATATTAAGCCCCACCTACGAGCAGTACTTC
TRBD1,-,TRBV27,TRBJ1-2,CASSLSPTTGGMHYGYTF,TGTGCCAGCAGTTTATCTCCCACTACAGGGGGCATGCACTATGGCTACACCTTC
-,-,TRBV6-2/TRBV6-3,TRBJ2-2,CASSYEWANTGELFF,TGTGCCAGCAGTTACGAGTGGGCAAACACCGGGGAGCTGTTTTTT
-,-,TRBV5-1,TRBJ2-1,CASSLDSGFYNEQFF,TGCGCCAGCAGCTTGGATAGCGGATTTTACAATGAGCAGTTCTTC
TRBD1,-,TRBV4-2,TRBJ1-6,CASSQVQDRSNSPLHF,TGTGCCAGCAGCCAAGTTCAGGACAGGTCTAATTCACCCCTCCACTTT
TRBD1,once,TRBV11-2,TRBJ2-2,CASSLAGQGLTGELFF,TGTGCCAGCAGCTTAGCGGGACAGGGACTCACCGGGGAGCTGTTTTTT
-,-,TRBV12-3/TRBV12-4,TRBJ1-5,CASSTMRGQPQHF,TGTGCCAGCAGTACCATGCGCGGTCAGCCCCAGCATTTT
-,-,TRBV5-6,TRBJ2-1,CASSLLIRGNEQFF,TGTGCCAGCAGCTTACTTATCAGGGGCAATGAGCAGTTCTTC
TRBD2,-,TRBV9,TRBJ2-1,CASSVERTSGGEQFF,TGTGCCAGCAGCGTAGAGAGGACTAGCGGGGGGGAGCAGTTCTTC
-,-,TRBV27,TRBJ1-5,CASSLGADNQPQHF,TGTGCCAGCAGTTTAGGGGCAGATAATCAGCCCCAGCATTTT
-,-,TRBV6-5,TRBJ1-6,CASSYRAGNNSPLHF,TGTGCCAGCAGTTACAGGGCAGGGAACAATTCACCCCTCCACTTT
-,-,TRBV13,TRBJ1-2,CASSDSGTNYGYTF,TGTGCCAGCAGCGACTCCGGGACTAACTATGGCTACACCTTC
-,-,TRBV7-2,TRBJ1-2,CASSPSPPGGGYTF,TGTGCCAGCAGCCCTAGCCCCCCCGGCGGTGGCTACACCTTC
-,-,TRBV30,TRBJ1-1,CAWSVRGAEAFF,TGTGCCTGGAGTGTACGCGGTGCTGAAGCTTTCTTT
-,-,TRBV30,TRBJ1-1,CAWSVAFGPRGYTEAFF,TGTGCCTGGAGTGTAGCGTTTGGGCCTAGGGGATACACTGAAGCTTTCTTT
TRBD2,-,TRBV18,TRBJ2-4,CASSPTSDRNIQYF,TGTGCCAGCTCACCAACTAGCGACAGAAACATTCAGTACTTC
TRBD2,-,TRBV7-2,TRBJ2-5,CASSLPRASGGETQYF,TGTGCCAGCAGCCTACCTCGGGCTAGCGGCGGAGAGACCCAGTACTTC
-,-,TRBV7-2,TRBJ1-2,CASSFSHGGYGYTF,TGTGCCAGCAGCTTTTCCCACGGGGGGTATGGCTACACCTTC
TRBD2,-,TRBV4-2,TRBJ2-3,CASSHGLAGALLTDTQYF,TGTGCCAGCAGCCACGGACTAGCGGGGGCTCTCCTCACAGATACGCAGTATTTT
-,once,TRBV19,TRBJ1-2,CASSDSVRPVGDYGYTF,TGTGCCAGTAGTGATTCGGTACGCCCGGTCGGGGACTATGGCTACACCTTC
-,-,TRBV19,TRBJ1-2,CASEQGRGYGYTF,TGTGCCAGCGAACAGGGAAGGGGGTATGGCTACACCTTC
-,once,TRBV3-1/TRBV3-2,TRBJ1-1,CASSQDGVKAFF,TGTGCCAGCAGCCAAGACGGGGTCAAAGCTTTCTTT
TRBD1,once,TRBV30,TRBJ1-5,CAWIFWDHPQGVRPQHF,TGTGCCTGGATATTTTGGGACCACCCTCAGGGGGTGAGGCCCCAGCATTTT
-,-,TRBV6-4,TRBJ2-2,CASRSGENTGKLFF,TGTGCCAGCAGAAGTGGGGAGAACACCGGGAAGCTGTTTTTT
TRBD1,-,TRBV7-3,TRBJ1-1,CASSPTGIETEAFF,TGTGCCAGCAGCCCGACAGGGATTGAGACTGAAGCTTTCTTT
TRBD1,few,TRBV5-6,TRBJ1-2,CASSLGGTGNYGYTF,TGTGCCAGCAGCTTGGGTGGGACAGGGAACTATGGCTACACCTTC
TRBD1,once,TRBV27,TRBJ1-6,CASSSPDRGINSPLHF,TGTGCCAGCAGCTCCCCGGACAGGGGGATTAATTCACCCCTCCACTTT